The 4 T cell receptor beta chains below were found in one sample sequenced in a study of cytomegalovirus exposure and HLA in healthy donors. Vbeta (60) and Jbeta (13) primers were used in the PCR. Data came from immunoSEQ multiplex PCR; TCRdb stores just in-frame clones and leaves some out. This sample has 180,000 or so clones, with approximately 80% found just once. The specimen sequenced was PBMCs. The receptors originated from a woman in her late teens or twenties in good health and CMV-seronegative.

The CDR3 nucleotides are TGTGCCAGCATAACGCGGGAGTCCCACAATGAGCAGTTCTTC. It is translated as CASITRESHNEQFF. The chain joins TRBV7-9 to TRBJ2-1; TRBD2 agrees at 7 bases. Trimming at V came to 7 bases and at J to 5 bases, leaving 8 bases not matched to a gene. The CDR3 sequence is 14 residues long. The germline CDR1 and CDR2 sequences are SEHNR and FQNEAQ (reference sequence).

The CDR3 spells CASSQEPTGTGSYEQYF. CDR3 sequence (DNA): TGCGCCAGCAGCCAAGAACCTACCGGGACAGGGTCCTACGAGCAGTACTTC. This chain connects TRBV4-1 to TRBJ2-7; 9 bases are shared with TRBD1. CDR1 is MGHRA, CDR2 YSYEKL, per germline. The junction had 7 bases not matched to a gene; V was cut back by 0 bases and J by 1 base. CDR3 size: 17 residues.

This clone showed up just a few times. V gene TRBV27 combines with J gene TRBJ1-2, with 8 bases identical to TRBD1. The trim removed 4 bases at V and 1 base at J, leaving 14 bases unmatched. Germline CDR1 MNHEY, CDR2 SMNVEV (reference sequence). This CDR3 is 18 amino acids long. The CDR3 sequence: CASSSDTPDRGFNYGYTF. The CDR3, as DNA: TGTGCCAGCAGTTCTGATACCCCCGACAGGGGTTTTAACTATGGCTACACCTTC.

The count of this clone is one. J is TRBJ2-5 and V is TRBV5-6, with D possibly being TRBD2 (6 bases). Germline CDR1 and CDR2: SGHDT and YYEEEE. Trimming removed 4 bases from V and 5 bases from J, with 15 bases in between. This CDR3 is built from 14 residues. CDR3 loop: CASSQGLLGETQYF. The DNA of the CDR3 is TGTGCCAGCAGCCAGGGACTTCTTGGGGAGACCCAGTACTTC.